This T cell receptor beta chain was observed in a study of neurological immune-mediated disorders (dated by TCRdb to the late 2010s). For context, the study as a whole: Peripheral blood TCR-beta repertoires from patients with HTLV-I-associated myelopathy (HAM/TSP), patients with multiple sclerosis, and healthy controls were compared in the study using UMI-based sequencing. The 90 to 110 TCR-beta libraries included longitudinal samples, technical triplicates and paired sorted CD4+ and CD8+ T-cell subsets alongside PBMC samples. The cohort included approximately 68 subjects: some 14 with HAM/TSP, approximately 34 with multiple sclerosis, and 20 or so healthy controls.

Overall results and qualifications from the work: No identical CDR3 amino acid sequences were found to be shared among expanded clones across subjects, suggesting that TCR-beta repertoires were private in all groups. TCR clonal expansion was greatest in HAM/TSP patients and smallest in MS patients, who ranked below even healthy controls.

This clonotype came up many times. Its target antigen remains unknown. No much larger clonotype is one base removed from it; base qualities were not supplied. cDNA was synthesized by template-switch 5'RACE using a primer with a 10-nucleotide random unique molecular identifier that tagged each TCR transcript. Over 170 million TCR-beta sequences, covering 15-18 subjects, were produced in each sequencing run. Total RNA was extracted with the RNeasy kit. Using the KAPA Real-time Library Amplification kit, TCR-beta VDJ regions were amplified with primers for the TCR constant region and the 5'RACE anchor. A first PCR added sample indexes and Illumina adaptors, after which a second PCR increased the library yield. After Ampure bead purification, the TCR product of roughly 650 bp was size-selected on a 2% E-gel SizeSelection system. Library quality was checked on a Bioanalyzer, concentration was measured with Qubit, and libraries were quantified with the Kapa Library Quantification kit before pooling. An Illumina HiSeq 2500 was used to sequence the libraries paired-end at 2 x 150 bp. To increase sequence diversity, roughly 25-31% phiX was spiked into each library pool. The original pipeline was this. Quality-filtered reads were processed with the UMI-based MiGEC pipeline, which removed over 80% of raw TCR sequences during error correction. IMGT germline references were used for aligning VDJ genes, and each clonotype was defined as a unique CDR3 amino acid sequence together with its V-J genes. Clonal expansion, Shannon diversity, and CDR3 relatedness (CalcPairwiseDistances, ClusterSamples) were evaluated with VDJtools, and phylogenetic trees were built with CLCbio workbench. Expanded clones were defined as having at least 8 unique UMIs, based on coefficient-of-variation modelling across technical triplicates. TCRdb reprocessed the public reads (quality trimming at Q25 with fastp, clone calling with MiXCR) and kept in-frame beta chains. Rows are combined by CDR3 protein, so each entry shows the most common genes and DNA. The V and J calls and clone size come from TCRdb's table, not from the authors' own analysis. Across this sample there are fewer than 50,000 distinct CDR3 sequences, with about 14% seen only once. The top ten clones comprise approximately 3.5% of the sample.

For sorted-subset TCR libraries, some 950,000 sorted CD4+ or CD8+ T cells were used. Peripheral blood was subjected to Ficoll-Hypaque density gradient centrifugation to isolate PBMCs, which were then cryopreserved in liquid nitrogen. Paired sorted CD4+ and CD8+ subsets came from healthy controls, HAM/TSP patients and MS patients. CDR1 and CDR2 are drawn from the germline V gene: SGHVS, FNYEAQ. V is pared back by 5 bases and J by 0 bases, with 14 bases lying between the germline termini. The CDR3 holds 16 amino acids from the cysteine to the phenylalanine. Only CDR3 DNA remains: 48 bases, in frame from the first base.

Sequenced: CD4+ T cells from blood. The receptor was isolated from an older woman with HTLV-1-associated myelopathy (HAM/TSP). The V gene is TRBV7-6 and the J gene is TRBJ1-5, with TRBD1 perhaps the D gene, on 6 matching bases. The nucleotide sequence is given as TGTGCCAGCAGCCTTGGACAGTTTCATAGCAATCAGCCCCAGCATTTT. Its protein is CASSLGQFHSNQPQHF.